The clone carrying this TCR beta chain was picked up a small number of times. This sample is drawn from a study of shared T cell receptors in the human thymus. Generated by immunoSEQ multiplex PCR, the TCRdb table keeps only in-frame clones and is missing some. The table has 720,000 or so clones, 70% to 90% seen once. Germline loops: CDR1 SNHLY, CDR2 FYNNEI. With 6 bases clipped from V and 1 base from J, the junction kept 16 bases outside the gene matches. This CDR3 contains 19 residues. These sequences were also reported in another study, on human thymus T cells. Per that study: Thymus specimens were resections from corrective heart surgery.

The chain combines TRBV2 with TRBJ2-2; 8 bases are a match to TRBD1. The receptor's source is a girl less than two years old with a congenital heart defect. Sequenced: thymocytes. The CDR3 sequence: CASSTARYDRGLNTGELFF. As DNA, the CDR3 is TGTGCCAGCAGCACGGCCCGGTATGACAGGGGATTGAACACCGGGGAGCTGTTTTTT.